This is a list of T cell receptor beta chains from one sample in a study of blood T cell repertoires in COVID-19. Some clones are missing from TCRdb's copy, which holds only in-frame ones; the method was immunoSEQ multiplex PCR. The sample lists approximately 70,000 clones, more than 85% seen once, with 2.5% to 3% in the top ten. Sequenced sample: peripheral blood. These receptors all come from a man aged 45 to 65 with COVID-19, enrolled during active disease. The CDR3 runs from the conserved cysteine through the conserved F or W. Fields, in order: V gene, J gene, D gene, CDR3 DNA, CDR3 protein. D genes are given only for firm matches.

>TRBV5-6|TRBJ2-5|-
TGTGCCAGCAGCTTGGATGGCGGCGCTTCGGGGACCCAGTACTTC
CASSLDGGASGTQYF
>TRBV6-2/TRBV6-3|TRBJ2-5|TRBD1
TGTGCCAGCAGTTACGTCAGGGGGCAGACCCAGTACTTC
CASSYVRGQTQYF
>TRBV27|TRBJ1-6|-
TGTGCCAGCAGTTTCAACAGAAATTCACCCCTCCACTTT
CASSFNRNSPLHF
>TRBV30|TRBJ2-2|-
TGTGCCTGGAGTGTGGGGGCGGTGGTGGGCACCGGGGAGCTGTTTTTT
CAWSVGAVVGTGELFF
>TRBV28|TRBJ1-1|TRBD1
TGTGCCAGCAGTTTTAGGGACAGAGAAGCTTTCTTT
CASSFRDREAFF
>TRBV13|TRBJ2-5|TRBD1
TGTGCCAGCAGCGTGGGACAGGGAGGTGAGACCCAGTACTTC
CASSVGQGGETQYF
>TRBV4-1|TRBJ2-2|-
TGCGCCAGCAGCCAAGGTGGTGGGCGCGGGACCGGGGAGCTGTTTTTT
CASSQGGGRGTGELFF
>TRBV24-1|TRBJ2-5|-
TGTGCCACCAGTGATGGCCCTGAAGAGACCCAGTACTTC
CATSDGPEETQYF
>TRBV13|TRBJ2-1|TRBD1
TGTGCCAGCAGCTTAAGGGACAGGGGCCTGAGCTCCTACAATGAGCAGTTCTTC
CASSLRDRGLSSYNEQFF
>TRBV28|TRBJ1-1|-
TGTGCCAGCAGTTTCGCGTACCCGGGGGACGAAGCTTTCTTT
CASSFAYPGDEAFF